This TCR beta chain was documented in a study of cytomegalovirus exposure and HLA in healthy donors (dated by TCRdb to the late 2010s). For context, the study as a whole: In an earlier analysis of 587 of the donors, 276 Gb of sequence data and some 120 million unique TCR beta sequences from about 179 million T cells were reported. On average, 235,054 unique TCR beta nucleotide sequences were sequenced per donor among several hundred genotyped donors of the cohort, with roughly 18% of those sequences being non-productive. Because of strong linkage in the cohort, five DR-DQ haplotypes were treated as single units for association and clustering. The later analysis used no new phenotypic data to find candidate immune exposures, relying instead on TCR beta sequences and their occurrence across donors. Donor age, sex, ethnicity and CMV serostatus were compiled together with the repertoire data. In a later analysis, previously published TCR beta repertoires from 550 to 700 donors were re-analyzed and high-resolution HLA genotyping was added so that TCR occurrence patterns could be studied. Roughly 300 gigabases of sequencing data and 78 million or so unique TCR sequences were included in an early release covering around 600 HLA-typed donors. The T cell repertoires of under 700 subjects were profiled by immunosequencing and related to cytomegalovirus serostatus. The study aimed to test whether signatures of past pathogen exposure could be identified by cataloging public T cell receptors. The number of typed donors differed by locus: about 620-640 for A, B, C, DRB1 and DQB1; roughly 510 for DQA1; 606 for DPA1; and about 450 for DPB1. Of the roughly 400 genotyped donors, roughly 85% fell in the genetic ancestry cluster associated with self-reported Caucasian donors. To predict cytomegalovirus infection status, the study brought together high-throughput TCR immunosequencing, statistical association of individual TCRs with disease status, and machine learning. Every discovery cohort repertoire had been produced on one sequencing platform. In addition to the first cohort of 666 subjects, a separate validation cohort of 100 to 150 different subjects was used. An earlier analysis of 587 of the donors used high-throughput TCR beta sequencing to judge whether each TCR beta V gene segment behaved as functional or pseudogenic. Class I and class II HLA loci were covered by the typing at four-digit resolution. A later genetic analysis took genome-wide SNP genotypes for about three fifths of the roughly 700 donors and used that subset as a discovery cohort.

Library method: the immunoSEQ multiplex PCR assay. For the multiplex PCR, a mixture combining 60 forward primers for TCR Vbeta segments and 13 reverse primers for TCR Jbeta segments was used. Amplification of the CDR3 region of rearranged TCR beta genes was performed with a multiplex PCR assay on genomic DNA. On the Illumina HiSeq System, the amplified TCR beta libraries were sequenced as 87-base-pair reads. The published analysis was carried out like this. In a later analysis, tens of millions of unique TCR beta chains were counted across the 500 to 850 repertoires, and roughly 10 million of these chains were shared by at least two donors. A nearest-neighbor algorithm error-corrected the raw reads and collapsed the reads into unique sequences, merging closely related sequences to remove PCR and sequencing errors. Alignment of CDR3 sequences to IMGT reference sequences was used to assign V, D and J gene segments. For a sequence to be retained, at least a six-nucleotide match to both a V gene segment and a J gene segment was required. Rearrangements were called productive when the CDR3 lacked stop codons and stayed in frame with V and J; all others were non-productive. CDR3 was defined according to IMGT convention as the region running from the second conserved V-encoded cysteine to the conserved J-encoded phenylalanine. The earlier analysis of fewer than 750 of the donors excluded sequences that lacked an unambiguous match to a single V gene segment. In an earlier analysis of approximately 500 of the donors, a V segment was called functional when productive rearrangements were above 56.7%, and segregating when the standard deviation between donors exceeded 5%. To diagnose cytomegalovirus status from the catalog of TCR beta chain sequences, a statistical classification framework was built. V and J gene assignment, in a later analysis, came from comparing TCR nucleotide sequences with IMGT/GENE-DB human TR gene sequences. In a later analysis, CDR3 sequences and most-parsimonious VDJ recombination scenarios were assigned using the TCRdist pipeline. In a later analysis, each TCR beta chain was defined by its CDR3 amino acid sequence together with its V-gene family, and reads without a unique V-gene family were excluded. A later analysis removed 450 to 600 highly shared, low-generation-probability nucleotide sequences to deal with suspected cross-contamination and a sequencing artifact. A later analysis calculated a clonal expansion index for each public chain from normalized within-repertoire ranks of inferred template counts. In a later analysis, generation probabilities were computed with a VDJ recombination model fitted to out-of-frame rearrangements, and the resulting probabilities were checked against IGoR. A later analysis scored TCR-TCR, TCR-HLA and TCR-CMV co-occurrence with hypergeometric tests, applying a repertoire-size bias correction to TCR pairs. False discovery rates were estimated in a later analysis by permuting HLA or CMV assignments 20 times. In a later analysis, co-occurring TCRs were grouped using DBSCAN, with TCRdist sequence similarity added in when clustering inside HLA-allele-positive subsets. Co-occurrence clustering excluded repertoires with fewer than 30,000 or more than 120,000 public chains, plus five with anomalous nucleotide sharing. In TCRdb, the immuneACCESS table is reduced to in-frame sequences with V and J assigned. These tables do not hold every clone; where another copy was compared, an unresolved V gene accounts for under half, and the others remain unexplained. The DNA was the basis for D and trimming; V, J and clone size are from that table. For this sample the table gives about 160,000 clones, of which approximately 80% were detected only once. Approximately 2.4% of the sample goes to the ten largest clones.

The trim is 4 bases for V and 6 bases for J, with a gap of 13 bases between the germline ends. From its cysteine to its phenylalanine, the CDR3 spans 13 amino acids. The kept DNA is CDR3 alone, 39 bases in frame from the first base. As encoded in the germline V gene, CDR1 is SNHLY while CDR2 is FYNNEI. The cohort was made up of 666 healthy bone marrow donors. At the time of sampling, all cohort members were nominally healthy, though unrecorded immune exposures were likely present. The donor tested CMV seronegative, placing the donor among the roughly 350 seronegative members of the cohort. A peripheral blood sample was collected from each donor, and TCR beta sequencing was performed on peripheral blood mononuclear cells. The Qiagen DNeasy Blood Extraction Kit was used to extract genomic DNA from the blood cell samples. Findings and caveats that apply to the study as a whole: A later analysis reported that several top co-occurrence clusters appeared linked to parvovirus B19, influenza, CMV and Epstein-Barr virus. Correlated functional status among segregating V segments might be attributable to linkage disequilibrium, but an unknown experimental factor could not be ruled out. The authors suggested that the approach could potentially be generalized to other disease states and immunological phenotypes. While some public TCRs were present in many individuals, most TCR sequences turned up only very rarely across donors. In both the original and validation cohorts, the classifier was reported to diagnose cytomegalovirus status with high specificity and sensitivity. In a later analysis, the rate of TCR association differed among HLA loci, with DRB1 alleles having the most associated TCRs and HLA-C alleles having the fewest. A further reported finding was that TCR beta sequences accurately predicted the HLA-A and HLA-B alleles for most subjects in the first cohort. The earlier analysis of 587 of the donors excluded roughly 17 rarely observed V segments, including chromosome 9 orphons, because counts were too low. Because HLA typing was unavailable for some donors at each locus, only the typed subset was used in association tests. An association between a missense DCLRE1C variant and V-gene and J-gene trimming of TCR beta chains was found in a later genetic analysis and replicated in an independent cohort. The 87-base-pair reads could not distinguish some IMGT-functional V segments, including TRBV6-2 and TRBV6-3, so those segments were excluded. Immune exposure information for the cohort was limited to CMV serostatus. Strong co-occurrence of HLA alleles, especially DR and DQ, made assigning TCR associations to individual alleles difficult. In an earlier analysis of about 600 of the donors, most TCR beta V segments appeared in productive rearrangements about 87% or about 30% of the time, broadly matching IMGT annotations. A later analysis associated 17,000 or so TCR beta sequences with specific HLA alleles at a false discovery rate of 0.05. Compared with the roughly 700-donor mean, donors in an Asian-associated ancestry cluster had fewer N-insertions in productive TCRs, according to a later genetic analysis. In a later analysis, most CMV-associated TCR beta chains were found to appear HLA-restricted, with HLA associations seemingly driven largely by CMV exposure. Compared with equally common non-associated chains, HLA-associated TCR beta chains in a later analysis were more clonally expanded and had lower generation probabilities. The study listed approximately 150 TCR beta chains as associated with cytomegalovirus. Roughly uniform sequencing depth across donors was assumed in presence/absence analyses, although this assumption may not hold. A cluster of highly shared sequence variants was judged likely to represent a technical artifact of the sequencing pipeline. A few of the identified cytomegalovirus-associated TCR beta chains were confirmed in vitro to be specific for cytomegalovirus antigens. The cohort was sequenced for TCR beta chains only, and without alpha or paired-chain data the features that could be detected were limited.

Remarks on this clone: The specificity of this receptor is unknown. It has no much larger one-base neighbor in the sample; base qualities were not kept.

The TCR comes from a male donor in good health and CMV-seronegative. The chain is encoded by TRBV2 joined to TRBJ2-7; TRBD1 might be the D gene, on 6 matching bases. The sample taken for sequencing was PBMCs. The DNA sequence is as follows: TGTGCCAGCAGTGGTGCCAGGGGCAGCGAGCAGTACTTC. This translates into CASSGARGSEQYF.